This T cell receptor (beta chain) was obtained from a study of T cell responses to AZD1222 COVID-19 vaccine. As for this clone: Its antigen is undetermined.

The CDR3 extends over 15 amino acids. Germline V gives CDR1 ENHRY, CDR2 SYGVKD. The J segment lost 1 base and the V segment lost 2 bases, leaving 3 bases of the junction unmatched. This table comes from immunoSEQ multiplex PCR, and its TCRdb copy is limited to in-frame clones, with some not included. The sample contains about 200,000 clones, more than 85% of which appear only once. Study findings and constraints: The donor group comprised mostly white British people and more females; the analysis possibly underestimated clonal diversity. Scientists sampled the repertoires only once the peak T cell response had passed.

The sample in question was peripheral blood, obtained on day 0 of MenACWY control vaccination. The gene calls are TRBV10-3 and TRBJ1-1, with 8 bases fitting TRBD1. The receptor's source is an adult in good health. CDR3 coding DNA: TGTGCCATCAGTGAGCCAGGACAGGGGAACACTGAAGCTTTCTTT. Translation gives CAISEPGQGNTEAFF.